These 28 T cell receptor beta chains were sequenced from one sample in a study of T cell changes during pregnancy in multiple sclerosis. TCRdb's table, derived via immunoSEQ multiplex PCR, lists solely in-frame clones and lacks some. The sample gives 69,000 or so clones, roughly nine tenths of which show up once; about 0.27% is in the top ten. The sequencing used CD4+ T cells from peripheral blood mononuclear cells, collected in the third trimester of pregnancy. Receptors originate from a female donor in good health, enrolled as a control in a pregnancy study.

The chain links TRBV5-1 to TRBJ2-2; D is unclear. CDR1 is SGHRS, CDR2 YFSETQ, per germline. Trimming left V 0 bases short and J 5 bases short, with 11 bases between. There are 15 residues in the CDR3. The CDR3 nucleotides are TGCGCCAGCAGCTTGGGGCATTCCAAGACCGGGGAGCTGTTTTTT. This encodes CASSLGHSKTGELFF.

CDR3 sequence reads: CASSRTGTEAFF. For the CDR3, the DNA is TGTGCCAGCAGCCGGACTGGAACTGAAGCTTTCTTT. V usage is TRBV7-9 and J usage is TRBJ1-1, with D uncertain. CDR3 length: 12 residues. The germline V gene encodes CDR1 SEHNR and CDR2 FQNEAQ (reference sequence). The V and J ends lost 5 bases and 5 bases respectively, with 9 bases between them. The entire variable domain, with the rest obtained from reference TRBV7-9 and TRBJ1-1, is as follows: DTGVSQNPRHKITKRGQNVTFRCDPISEHNRLYWYRQTLGQGPEFLTYFQNEAQLEKSRLLSDRFSAERPKGSFSTLEIQRTEQGDSAMYLCASSRTGTEAFFGQGTRLTVV.

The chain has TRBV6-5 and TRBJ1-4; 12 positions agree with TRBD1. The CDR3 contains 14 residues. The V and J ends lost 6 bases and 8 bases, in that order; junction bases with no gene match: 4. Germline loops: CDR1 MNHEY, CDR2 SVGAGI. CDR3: CASRGQGAREKLFF. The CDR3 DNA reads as TGTGCCAGCAGGGGACAGGGGGCAAGAGAAAAACTGTTTTTT.

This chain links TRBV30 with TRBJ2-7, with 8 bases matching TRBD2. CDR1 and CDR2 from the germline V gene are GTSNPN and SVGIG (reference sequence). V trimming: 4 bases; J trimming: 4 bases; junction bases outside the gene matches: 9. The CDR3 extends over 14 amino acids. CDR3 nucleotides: TGTGCCTGGACTATCGGGGGGGGCTTTTACGAGCAGTACTTC. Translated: CAWTIGGGFYEQYF.

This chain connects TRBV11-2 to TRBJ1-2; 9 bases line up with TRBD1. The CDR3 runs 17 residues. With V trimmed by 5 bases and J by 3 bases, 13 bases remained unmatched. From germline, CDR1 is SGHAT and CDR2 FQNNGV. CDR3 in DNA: TGTGCCAGCAGCAAAAGTGGAGAAAGGGACAGGGACTATGGCTACACCTTC. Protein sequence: CASSKSGERDRDYGYTF.

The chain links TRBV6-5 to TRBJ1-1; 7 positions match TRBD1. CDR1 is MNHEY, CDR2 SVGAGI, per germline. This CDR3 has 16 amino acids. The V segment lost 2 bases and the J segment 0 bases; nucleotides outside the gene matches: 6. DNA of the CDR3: TGTGCCAGCAGTTACCGGGGACAGTCTATGAACACTGAAGCTTTCTTT. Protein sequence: CASSYRGQSMNTEAFF.

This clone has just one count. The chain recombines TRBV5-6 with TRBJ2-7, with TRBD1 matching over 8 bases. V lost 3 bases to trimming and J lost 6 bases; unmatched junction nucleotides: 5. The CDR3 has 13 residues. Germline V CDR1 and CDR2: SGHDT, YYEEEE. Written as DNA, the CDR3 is TGTGCCAGCAGCTGGGACAGGCGGGGCGAGCAGTACTTC. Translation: CASSWDRRGEQYF.

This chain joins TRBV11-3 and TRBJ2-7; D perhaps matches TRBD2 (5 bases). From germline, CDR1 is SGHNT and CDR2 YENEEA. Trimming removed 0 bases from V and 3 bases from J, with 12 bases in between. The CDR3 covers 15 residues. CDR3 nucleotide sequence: TGTGCCAGCAGCTTAGAAGTTCTAGCAGACTACGAGCAGTACTTC. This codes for CASSLEVLADYEQYF.

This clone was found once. The CDR3 reads CASSLGGPSTDTQYF. The CDR3 DNA reads TGTGCCAGCAGCTTAGGGGGGCCGAGCACAGATACGCAGTATTTT. The chain carries TRBV7-2 and TRBJ2-3; D is possibly TRBD1 (6 bases). The CDR3 has 15 amino acids. Trimming left V 1 base short and J 0 bases short, with 8 bases between. CDR1 SGHTA and CDR2 FQGNSA come from the germline V gene. Full variable domain (remainder filled in from reference TRBV7-2 and TRBJ2-3): GAGVSQSPSNKVTEKGKDVELRCDPISGHTALYWYRQSLGQGLEFLIYFQGNSAPDKSGLPSDRFSAERTGGSVSTLTIQRTQQEDSAVYLCASSLGGPSTDTQYFGPGTRLTVL.

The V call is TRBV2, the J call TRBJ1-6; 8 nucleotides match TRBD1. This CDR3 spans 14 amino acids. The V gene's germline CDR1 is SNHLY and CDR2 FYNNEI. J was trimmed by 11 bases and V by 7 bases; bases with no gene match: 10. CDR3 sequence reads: CASTKGQGRAPLHF. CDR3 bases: TGTGCCAGCACCAAAGGACAGGGTAGGGCACCCCTCCACTTT.

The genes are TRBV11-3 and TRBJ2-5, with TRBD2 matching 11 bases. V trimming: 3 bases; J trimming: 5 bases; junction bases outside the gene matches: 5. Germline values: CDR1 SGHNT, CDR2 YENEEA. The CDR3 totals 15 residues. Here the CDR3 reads CASSFALAGVETQYF. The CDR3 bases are TGTGCCAGCAGCTTTGCACTAGCGGGGGTTGAGACCCAGTACTTC.

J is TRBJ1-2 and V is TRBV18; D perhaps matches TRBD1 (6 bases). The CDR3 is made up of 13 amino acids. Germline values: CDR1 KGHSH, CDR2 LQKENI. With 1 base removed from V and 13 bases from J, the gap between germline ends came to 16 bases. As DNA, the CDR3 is TGTGCCAGCTCACCACAGGGGGAACTTTTTGGCACCTTC. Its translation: CASSPQGELFGTF.

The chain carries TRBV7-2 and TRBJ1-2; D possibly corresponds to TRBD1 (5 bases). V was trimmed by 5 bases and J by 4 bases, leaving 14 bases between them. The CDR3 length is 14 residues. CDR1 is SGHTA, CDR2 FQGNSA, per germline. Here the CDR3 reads CASSPLYGGYGYTF. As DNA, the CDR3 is TGTGCCAGCAGCCCCCTTTACGGGGGCTATGGCTACACCTTC.

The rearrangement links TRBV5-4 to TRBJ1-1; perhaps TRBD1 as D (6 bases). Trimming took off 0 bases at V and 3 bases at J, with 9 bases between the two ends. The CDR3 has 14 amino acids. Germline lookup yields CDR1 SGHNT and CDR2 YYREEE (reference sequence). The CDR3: CASSLGQAYTEAFF. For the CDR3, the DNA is TGTGCCAGCAGCTTGGGACAGGCCTACACTGAAGCTTTCTTT. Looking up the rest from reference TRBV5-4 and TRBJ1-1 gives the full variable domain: ETGVTQSPTHLIKTRGQQVTLRCSSQSGHNTVSWYQQALGQGPQFIFQYYREEENGRGNFPPRFSGLQFPNYSSELNVNALELDDSALYLCASSLGQAYTEAFFGQGTRLTVV.

DNA of the CDR3: TGTGCCAGCAGCTTTAGACAGGGGGCGAGCAATCAGCCCCAGCATTTT. It specifies CASSFRQGASNQPQHF. This rearrangement joins TRBV5-8 to TRBJ1-5, with 10 bases matching TRBD1. J lost 1 base, V lost 2 bases, and 3 bases had no gene match. Germline V CDR1 and CDR2: SGHTS, YDEGEE. The CDR3 contains 16 residues.

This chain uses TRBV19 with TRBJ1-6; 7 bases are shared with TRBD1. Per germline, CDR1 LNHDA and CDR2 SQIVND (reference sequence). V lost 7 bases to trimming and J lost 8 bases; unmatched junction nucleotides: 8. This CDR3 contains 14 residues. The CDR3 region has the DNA TGTGCCAGTACCCTCGACAGGGAGGATTCACCCCTCCACTTT. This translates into CASTLDREDSPLHF.

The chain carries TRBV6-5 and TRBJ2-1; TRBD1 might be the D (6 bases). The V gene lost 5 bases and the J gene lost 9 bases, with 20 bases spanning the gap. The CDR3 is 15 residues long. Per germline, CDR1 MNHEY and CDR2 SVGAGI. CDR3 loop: CASSLGGGARIEQFF. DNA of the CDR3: TGTGCCAGCAGTCTAGGGGGTGGGGCCAGAATTGAGCAGTTCTTC.

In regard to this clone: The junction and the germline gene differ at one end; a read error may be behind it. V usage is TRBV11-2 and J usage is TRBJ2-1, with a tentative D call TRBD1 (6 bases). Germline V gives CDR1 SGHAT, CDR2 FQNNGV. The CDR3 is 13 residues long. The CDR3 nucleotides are TGTGCCAGCAGGCGAACAGGGAACAATGGGCAGTTCTTC. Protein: CASRRTGNNGQFF.

The CDR3 here is CASSEPTGIPSSYNEQFF. In DNA, the CDR3 is TGCGCCAGCAGTGAGCCTACCGGGATTCCCAGCTCCTACAATGAGCAGTTCTTC. This rearrangement joins TRBV10-2 to TRBJ2-1; TRBD2 is a possible D gene (5 bases). Germline CDR1 and CDR2: WSHSY and SAAADI. V was trimmed by 2 bases and J by 0 bases, leaving 17 bases between them. The CDR3 length is 18 residues.

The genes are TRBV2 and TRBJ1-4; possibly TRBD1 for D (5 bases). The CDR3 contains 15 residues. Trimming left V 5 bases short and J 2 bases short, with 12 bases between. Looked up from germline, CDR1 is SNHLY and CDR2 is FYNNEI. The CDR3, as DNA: TGTGCCAGCAGTCGTGCGGGACGGACTAATGAAAAACTGTTTTTT. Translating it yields CASSRAGRTNEKLFF. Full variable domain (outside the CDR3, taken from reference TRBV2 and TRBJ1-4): EPEVTQTPSHQVTQMGQEVILRCVPISNHLYFYWYRQILGQKVEFLVSFYNNEISEKSEIFDDQFSVERPDGSNFTLKIRSTKLEDSAMYFCASSRAGRTNEKLFFGSGTQLSVL.

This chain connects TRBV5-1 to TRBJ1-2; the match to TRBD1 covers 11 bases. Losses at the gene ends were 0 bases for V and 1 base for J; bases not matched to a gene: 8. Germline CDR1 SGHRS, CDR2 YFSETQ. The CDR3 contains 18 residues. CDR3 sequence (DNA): TGCGCCAGCAGCTTGGGCCTACGGGGACAGGGGGGTAACTATGGCTACACCTTC. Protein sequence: CASSLGLRGQGGNYGYTF.

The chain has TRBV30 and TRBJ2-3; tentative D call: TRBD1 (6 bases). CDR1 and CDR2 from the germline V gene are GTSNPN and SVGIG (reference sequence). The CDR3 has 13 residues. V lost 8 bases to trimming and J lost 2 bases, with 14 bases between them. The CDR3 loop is CAVGAAATDTQYF. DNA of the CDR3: TGTGCCGTGGGGGCAGCGGCCACAGATACGCAGTATTTT. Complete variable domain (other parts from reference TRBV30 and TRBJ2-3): SQTIHQWPATLVQPVGSPLSLECTVEGTSNPNLYWYRQAAGRGLQLLFYSVGIGQISSEVPQNLSASRPQDRQFILSSKKLLLSDSGFYLCAVGAAATDTQYFGPGTRLTVL.

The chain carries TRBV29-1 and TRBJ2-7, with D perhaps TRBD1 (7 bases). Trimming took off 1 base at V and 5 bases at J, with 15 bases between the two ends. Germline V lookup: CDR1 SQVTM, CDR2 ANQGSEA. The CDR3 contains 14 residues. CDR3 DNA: TGCAGCGTTGAAGTAGGGCAGGGGGGAGACGAGCAGTACTTC. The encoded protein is CSVEVGQGGDEQYF.

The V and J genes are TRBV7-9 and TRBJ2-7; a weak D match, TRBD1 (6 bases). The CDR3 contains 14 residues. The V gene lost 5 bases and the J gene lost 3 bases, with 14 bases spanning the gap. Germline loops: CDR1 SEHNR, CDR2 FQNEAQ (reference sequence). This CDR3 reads CASSVRGSDYEQYF. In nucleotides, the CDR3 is TGTGCCAGCAGCGTCAGGGGCTCGGACTACGAGCAGTACTTC.

The CDR3, as DNA: TGTGCCAGCAGCCCGCAGGGGGCGTATACTGAAGCTTTCTTT. Its protein product is CASSPQGAYTEAFF. The chain carries TRBV7-2 and TRBJ1-1; 8 bases are a match to TRBD1. Looked up from germline, CDR1 is SGHTA and CDR2 is FQGNSA. The CDR3 consists of 14 residues. V was pared by 5 bases and J by 5 bases, with 7 bases of the junction left unmatched.

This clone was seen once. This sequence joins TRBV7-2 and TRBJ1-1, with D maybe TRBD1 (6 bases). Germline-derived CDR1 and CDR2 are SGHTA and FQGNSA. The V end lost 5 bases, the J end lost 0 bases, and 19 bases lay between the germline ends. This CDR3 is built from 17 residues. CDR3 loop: CASSQRGGVSMNTEAFF. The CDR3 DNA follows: TGTGCCAGCAGCCAAAGGGGGGGGGTCTCGATGAACACTGAAGCTTTCTTT.

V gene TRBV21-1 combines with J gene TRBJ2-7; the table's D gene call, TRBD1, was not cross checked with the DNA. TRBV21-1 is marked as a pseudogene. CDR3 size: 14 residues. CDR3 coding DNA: TGTGCCAGCAGCCGACCTCACAGGGAAGTACAGCAGTACTTC. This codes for CASSRPHREVQQYF.

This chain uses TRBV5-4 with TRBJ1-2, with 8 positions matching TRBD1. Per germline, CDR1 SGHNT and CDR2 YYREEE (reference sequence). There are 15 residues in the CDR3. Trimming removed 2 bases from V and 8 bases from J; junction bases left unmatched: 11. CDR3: CASSLGQGAPRGYTF. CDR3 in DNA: TGTGCCAGCAGCTTAGGCCAGGGGGCTCCGAGGGGCTACACCTTC.